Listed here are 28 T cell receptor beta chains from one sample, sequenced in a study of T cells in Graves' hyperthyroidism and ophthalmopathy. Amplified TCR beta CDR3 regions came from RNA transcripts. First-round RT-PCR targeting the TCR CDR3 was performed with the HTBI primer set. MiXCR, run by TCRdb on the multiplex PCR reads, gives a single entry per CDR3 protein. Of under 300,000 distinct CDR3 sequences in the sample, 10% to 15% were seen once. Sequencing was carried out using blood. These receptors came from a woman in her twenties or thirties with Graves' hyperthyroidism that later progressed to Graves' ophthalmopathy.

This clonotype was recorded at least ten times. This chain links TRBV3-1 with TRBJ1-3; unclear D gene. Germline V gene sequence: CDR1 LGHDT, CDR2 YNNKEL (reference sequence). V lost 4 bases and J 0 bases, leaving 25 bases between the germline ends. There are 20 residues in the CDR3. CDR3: CASSPQRAGRTPDSGNTIYF. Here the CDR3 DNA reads TGTGCCAGCAGCCCCCAACGAGCAGGCCGAACCCCTGACTCTGGAAACACCATATATTTT. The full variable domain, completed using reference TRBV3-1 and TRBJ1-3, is DTAVSQTPKYLVTQMGNDKSIKCEQNLGHDTMYWYKQDSKKFLKIMFSYNNKELIINETVPNRFSPKSPDKAHLNLHINSLELGDSAVYFCASSPQRAGRTPDSGNTIYFGEGSWLTVV.

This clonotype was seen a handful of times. CDR3 DNA: TGCGCCAGCAGTCCCACCGAGACAGGGATGGGCAATGAGCAGTTCTTC. Protein product: CASSPTETGMGNEQFF. The genes are TRBV4-1 and TRBJ2-1, with 7 bases aligning to TRBD1. Unmatched junction bases numbered 14, after V lost 6 bases and J lost 6 bases. The germline V gene encodes CDR1 MGHRA and CDR2 YSYEKL. The CDR3 runs 16 residues.

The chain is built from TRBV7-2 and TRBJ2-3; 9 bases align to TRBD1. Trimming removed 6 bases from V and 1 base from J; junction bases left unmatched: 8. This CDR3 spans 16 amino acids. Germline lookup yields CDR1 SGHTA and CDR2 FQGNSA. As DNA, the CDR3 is TGTGCCAGCAGGCCCGGGACAGGGCGGGGCACAGATACGCAGTATTTT. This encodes CASRPGTGRGTDTQYF.

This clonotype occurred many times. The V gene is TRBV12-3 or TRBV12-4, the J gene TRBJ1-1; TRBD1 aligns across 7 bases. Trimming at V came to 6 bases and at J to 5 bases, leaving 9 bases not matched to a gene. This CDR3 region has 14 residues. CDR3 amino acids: CASRQTGKATEAFF. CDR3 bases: TGTGCCAGCAGGCAGACAGGGAAGGCAACTGAAGCTTTCTTT.

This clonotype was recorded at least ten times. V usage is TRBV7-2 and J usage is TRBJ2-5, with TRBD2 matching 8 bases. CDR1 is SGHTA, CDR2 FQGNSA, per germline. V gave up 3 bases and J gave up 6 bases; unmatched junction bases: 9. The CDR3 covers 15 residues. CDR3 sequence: CASSFPASGYKTQYF. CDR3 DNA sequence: TGTGCCAGCAGCTTCCCGGCTAGCGGGTATAAGACCCAGTACTTC.

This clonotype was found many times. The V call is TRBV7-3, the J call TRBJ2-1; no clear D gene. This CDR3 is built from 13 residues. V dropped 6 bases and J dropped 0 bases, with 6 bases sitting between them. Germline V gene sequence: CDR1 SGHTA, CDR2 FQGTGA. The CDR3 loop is CASSKASYNEQFF. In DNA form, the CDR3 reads TGTGCCAGCAGTAAAGCCTCCTACAATGAGCAGTTCTTC.

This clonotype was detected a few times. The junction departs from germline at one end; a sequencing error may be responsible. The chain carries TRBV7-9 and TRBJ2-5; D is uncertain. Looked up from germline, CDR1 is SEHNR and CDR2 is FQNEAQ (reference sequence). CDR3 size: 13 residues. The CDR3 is CTSRRLYQETQYF. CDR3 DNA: TGTACCAGCCGCAGATTGTACCAAGAGACCCAGTACTTC.

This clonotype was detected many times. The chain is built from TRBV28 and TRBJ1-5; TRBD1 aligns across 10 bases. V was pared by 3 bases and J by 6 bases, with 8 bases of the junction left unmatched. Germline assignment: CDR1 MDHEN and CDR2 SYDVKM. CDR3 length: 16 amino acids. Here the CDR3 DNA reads TGTGCCAGCAGTTTCTTGGGGACAGGGGCCGTTCAGCCCCAGCATTTT. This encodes CASSFLGTGAVQPQHF.

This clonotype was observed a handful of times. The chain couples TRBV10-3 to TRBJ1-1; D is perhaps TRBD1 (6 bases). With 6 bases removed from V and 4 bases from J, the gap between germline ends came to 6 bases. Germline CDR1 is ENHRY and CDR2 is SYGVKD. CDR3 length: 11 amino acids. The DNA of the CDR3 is TGTGCCATCAGGGACAGCACTGAAGCTTTCTTT. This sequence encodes CAIRDSTEAFF.

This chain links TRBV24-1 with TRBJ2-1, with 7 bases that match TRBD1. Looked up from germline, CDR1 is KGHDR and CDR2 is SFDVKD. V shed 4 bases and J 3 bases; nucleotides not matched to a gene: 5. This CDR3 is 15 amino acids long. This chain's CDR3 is CATSEPGQSYNEQFF. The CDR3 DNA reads TGTGCCACCAGTGAACCGGGACAGAGCTACAATGAGCAGTTCTTC.

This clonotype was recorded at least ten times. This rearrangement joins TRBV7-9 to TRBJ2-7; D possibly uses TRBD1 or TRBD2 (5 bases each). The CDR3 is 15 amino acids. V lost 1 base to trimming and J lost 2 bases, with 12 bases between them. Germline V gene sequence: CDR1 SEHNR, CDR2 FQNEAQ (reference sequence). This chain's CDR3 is CASSLGAGTPYEQYF. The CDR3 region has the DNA TGTGCCAGCAGCTTAGGCGCCGGGACCCCCTACGAGCAGTACTTC. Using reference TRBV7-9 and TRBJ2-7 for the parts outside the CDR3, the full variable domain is DTGVSQNPRHKITKRGQNVTFRCDPISEHNRLYWYRQTLGQGPEFLTYFQNEAQLEKSRLLSDRFSAERPKGSFSTLEIQRTEQGDSAMYLCASSLGAGTPYEQYFGPGTRLTVT.

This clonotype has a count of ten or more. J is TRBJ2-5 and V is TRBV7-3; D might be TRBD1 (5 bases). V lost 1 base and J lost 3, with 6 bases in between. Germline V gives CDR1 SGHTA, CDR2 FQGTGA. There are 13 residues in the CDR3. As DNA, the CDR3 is TGTGCCAGCAGCTTAAGCAGGGAAGAGACCCAGTACTTC. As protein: CASSLSREETQYF.

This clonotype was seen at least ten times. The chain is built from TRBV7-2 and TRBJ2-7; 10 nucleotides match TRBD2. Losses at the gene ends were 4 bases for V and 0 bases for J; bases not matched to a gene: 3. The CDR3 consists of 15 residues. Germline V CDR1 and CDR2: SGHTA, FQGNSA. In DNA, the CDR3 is TGTGCCAGCAGCTGGGGACTAGCGATCTCCTACGAGCAGTACTTC. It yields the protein CASSWGLAISYEQYF.

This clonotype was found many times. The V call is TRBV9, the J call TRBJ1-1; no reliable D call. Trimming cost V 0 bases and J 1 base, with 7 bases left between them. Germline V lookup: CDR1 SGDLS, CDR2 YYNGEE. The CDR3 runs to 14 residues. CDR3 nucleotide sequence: TGTGCCAGCAGCGTAGGAAACGGGAACACTGAAGCTTTCTTT. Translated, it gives CASSVGNGNTEAFF.

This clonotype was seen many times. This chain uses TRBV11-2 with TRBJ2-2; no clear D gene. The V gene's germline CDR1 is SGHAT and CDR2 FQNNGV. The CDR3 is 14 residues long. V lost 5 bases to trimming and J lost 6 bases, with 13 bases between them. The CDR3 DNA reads TGTGCCAGCAGCCTCAATGAAATACCCGGGGAGCTGTTTTTT. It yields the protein CASSLNEIPGELFF.

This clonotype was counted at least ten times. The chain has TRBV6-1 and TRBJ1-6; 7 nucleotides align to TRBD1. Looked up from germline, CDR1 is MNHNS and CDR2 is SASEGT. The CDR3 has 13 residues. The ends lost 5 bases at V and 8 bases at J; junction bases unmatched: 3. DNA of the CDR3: TGTGCCAGCAGTTTCCAGGGGGATTCACCCCTCCACTTT. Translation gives CASSFQGDSPLHF.

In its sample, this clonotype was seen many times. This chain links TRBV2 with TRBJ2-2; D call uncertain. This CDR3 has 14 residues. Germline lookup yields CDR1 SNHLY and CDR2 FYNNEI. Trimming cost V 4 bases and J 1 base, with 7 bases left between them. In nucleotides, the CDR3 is TGTGCCAGCAGTGGGAAAGAGAACACCGGGGAGCTGTTTTTT. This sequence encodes CASSGKENTGELFF.

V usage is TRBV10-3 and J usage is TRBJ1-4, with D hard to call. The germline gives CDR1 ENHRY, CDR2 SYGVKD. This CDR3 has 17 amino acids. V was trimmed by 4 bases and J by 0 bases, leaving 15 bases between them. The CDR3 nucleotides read TGTGCCATCAGTGGGGGAGGACTACTCGCAACTAATGAAAAACTGTTTTTT. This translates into CAISGGGLLATNEKLFF.

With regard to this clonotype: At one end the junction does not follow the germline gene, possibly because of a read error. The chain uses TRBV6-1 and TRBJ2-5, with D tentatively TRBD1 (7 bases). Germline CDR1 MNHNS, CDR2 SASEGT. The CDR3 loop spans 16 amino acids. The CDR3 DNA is TGTGTCAGCAGGGGGGTACAGGGCTCCCCGCAAGAGACCCAGTACTTC. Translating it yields CVSRGVQGSPQETQYF.

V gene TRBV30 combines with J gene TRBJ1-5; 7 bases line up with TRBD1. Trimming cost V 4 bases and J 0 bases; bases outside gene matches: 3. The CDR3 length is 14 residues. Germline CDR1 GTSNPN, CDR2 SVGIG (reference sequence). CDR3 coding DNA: TGTGCCTGGAAGACAGGGTTTAGCAATCAGCCCCAGCATTTT. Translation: CAWKTGFSNQPQHF.

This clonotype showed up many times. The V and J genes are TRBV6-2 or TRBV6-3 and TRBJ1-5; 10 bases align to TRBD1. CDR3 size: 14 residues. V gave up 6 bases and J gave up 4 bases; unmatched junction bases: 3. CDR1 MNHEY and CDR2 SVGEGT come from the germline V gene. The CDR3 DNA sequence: TGTGCCAGCAGCTGGACAGGGGGTAATCAGCCCCAGCATTTT. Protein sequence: CASSWTGGNQPQHF.

Here the CDR3 reads CASRHGLAGAGELFF. CDR3 bases: TGTGCCAGCAGACACGGACTAGCGGGAGCTGGGGAGCTGTTTTTT. The chain employs TRBV7-2 and TRBJ2-2, with TRBD2 matching over 13 bases. This CDR3 spans 15 amino acids. With 6 bases clipped from V and 8 bases from J, the junction kept 6 bases outside the gene matches. Looked up from germline, CDR1 is SGHTA and CDR2 is FQGNSA. The whole variable domain, filled in from reference TRBV7-2 and TRBJ2-2, reads GAGVSQSPSNKVTEKGKDVELRCDPISGHTALYWYRQSLGQGLEFLIYFQGNSAPDKSGLPSDRFSAERTGGSVSTLTIQRTQQEDSAVYLCASRHGLAGAGELFFGEGSRLTVL.

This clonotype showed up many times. The CDR3 spells CASSQLDSYNEQFF. DNA of the CDR3: TGTGCCAGCAGCCAACTTGACAGTTACAATGAGCAGTTCTTC. This chain links TRBV3-1 with TRBJ2-1, with D tentatively TRBD1 (5 bases). The CDR3 consists of 14 residues. Germline V gene sequence: CDR1 LGHDT, CDR2 YNNKEL (reference sequence). The V end lost 2 bases, the J end lost 4 bases, and 9 bases lay between the germline ends.

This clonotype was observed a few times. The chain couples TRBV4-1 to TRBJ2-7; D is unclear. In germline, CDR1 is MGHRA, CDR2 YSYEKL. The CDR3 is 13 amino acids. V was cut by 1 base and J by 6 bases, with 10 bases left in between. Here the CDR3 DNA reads TGCGCCAGCAGCCAAGGGGCCGTGGGCGAGCAGTACTTC. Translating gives CASSQGAVGEQYF.

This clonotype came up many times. The CDR3 spells CASSLTPGSTDTQYF. CDR3 nucleotide sequence: TGTGCCAGCAGCTTAACCCCTGGCAGCACAGATACGCAGTATTTT. The rearrangement uses TRBV7-3 and TRBJ2-3; D unclear. This CDR3 region has 15 residues. CDR1 is SGHTA, CDR2 FQGTGA, per germline. V lost 0 bases to trimming and J lost 0 bases, with 7 bases between them. Looking up the rest from reference TRBV7-3 and TRBJ2-3 gives the full variable domain: GAGVSQTPSNKVTEKGKYVELRCDPISGHTALYWYRQSLGQGPEFLIYFQGTGAADDSGLPNDRFFAVRPEGSVSTLKIQRTERGDSAVYLCASSLTPGSTDTQYFGPGTRLTVL.

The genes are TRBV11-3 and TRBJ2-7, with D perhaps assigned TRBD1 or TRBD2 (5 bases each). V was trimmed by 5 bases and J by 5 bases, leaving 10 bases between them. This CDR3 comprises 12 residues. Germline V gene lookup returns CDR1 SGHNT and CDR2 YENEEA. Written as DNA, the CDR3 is TGTGCCAGCAGCCAAGGGACGGACGAGCAGTACTTC. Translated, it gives CASSQGTDEQYF.

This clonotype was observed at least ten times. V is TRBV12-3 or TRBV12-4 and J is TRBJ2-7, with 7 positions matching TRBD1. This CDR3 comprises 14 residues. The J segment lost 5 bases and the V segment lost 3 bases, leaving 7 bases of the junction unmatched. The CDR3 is CASSFLGGGHEQYF. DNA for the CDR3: TGTGCCAGCAGTTTTTTAGGGGGCGGTCACGAGCAGTACTTC.

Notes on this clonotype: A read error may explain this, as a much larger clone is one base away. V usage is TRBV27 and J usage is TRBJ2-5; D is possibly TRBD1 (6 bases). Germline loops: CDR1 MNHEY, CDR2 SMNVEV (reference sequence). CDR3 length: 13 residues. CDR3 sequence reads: CVSRVTGQETQYF. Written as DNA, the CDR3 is TGTGTCAGCAGGGTCACAGGGCAAGAGACCCAGTACTTC.